The 27 T cell receptor beta chains listed next were all sequenced from one sample in a study of T cells in tuberculosis. Method: immunoSEQ multiplex PCR; TCRdb's copy keeps in-frame clones and lacks some. The data show 35,000 to 40,000 clones, with almost 95% seen just once and 9% to 14% held by the top ten. The material sequenced was PBMCs. The receptors here all came from a donor between 10 and 35 years old with latent tuberculosis or without tuberculosis infection. Some clones in this sample may be carry-over from other donors' samples.

This chain connects TRBV5-6 to TRBJ2-5; a weak D match, TRBD1 (5 bases). CDR3 length: 16 amino acids. Trimming pared 1 base from V and 5 bases from J, leaving 18 bases between. CDR1 and CDR2 (germline): SGHDT, YYEEEE. CDR3 in amino acids: CASSLTQDTRRETQYF. In nucleotides, the CDR3 is TGTGCCAGCAGCTTGACCCAGGACACGCGGCGGGAGACCCAGTACTTC. The full variable domain, its missing parts supplied by reference TRBV5-6 and TRBJ2-5, is DAGVTQSPTHLIKTRGQQVTLRCSPKSGHDTVSWYQQALGQGPQFIFQYYEEEERQRGNFPDRFSGHQFPNYSSELNVNALLLGDSALYLCASSLTQDTRRETQYFGPGTRLLVL.

The chain is built from TRBV18 and TRBJ1-1; possible D gene TRBD1, 5 bases. CDR1 is KGHSH and CDR2 is LQKENI in the germline V gene. V lost 2 bases and J 4 bases, leaving 20 bases between the germline ends. The CDR3 runs to 17 residues. The CDR3 nucleotides are TGTGCCAGCTCACCATTTAGTATGCAGGGTGGAATCACTGAAGCTTTCTTT. Its protein is CASSPFSMQGGITEAFF.

The rearrangement links TRBV29-1 to TRBJ1-2, with TRBD1 as a possible D gene (5 bases). Between the trimmed V and J ends, which lost 3 bases and 4 bases, there was a span of 9 bases. This CDR3 region has 12 residues. CDR1 and CDR2 from the germline V gene are SQVTM and ANQGSEA. The CDR3 nucleotides read TGCAGCGTTGATGGGGGGGGCTATGGCTACACCTTC. Its translation: CSVDGGGYGYTF.

The chain recombines TRBV5-8 with TRBJ1-4; 10 bases map to TRBD1. The germline V gene has CDR1 SGHTS and CDR2 YDEGEE. This CDR3 spans 13 amino acids. The V gene end was trimmed by 4 bases and the J gene end by 11 bases; junction bases not matched to a gene: 5. For the CDR3, the DNA is TGTGCCAGCAGCCCGAGGACAGGGGGTAAACTGTTTTTT. Protein product: CASSPRTGGKLFF.

The gene calls are TRBV2 and TRBJ1-3; tentatively, D is TRBD1 (6 bases). The length of the CDR3 is 13 residues. The V gene's germline CDR1 is SNHLY and CDR2 FYNNEI. V lost 4 bases and J 4 bases, leaving 8 bases between the germline ends. The CDR3 loop reads CASSAGDGNTIYF. Written as DNA, the CDR3 is TGTGCCAGCAGTGCAGGGGACGGAAACACCATATATTTT.

V and J are TRBV10-3 and TRBJ1-2; D perhaps matches TRBD1 (5 bases). Trimming pared 9 bases from V and 0 bases from J, leaving 17 bases between. There are 15 residues in the CDR3. Germline assignment: CDR1 ENHRY and CDR2 SYGVKD. The CDR3 loop is CAIHSPGEANYGYTF. The DNA of the CDR3 is TGTGCCATACACTCCCCGGGGGAAGCTAACTATGGCTACACCTTC.

V and J are TRBV7-2 and TRBJ1-1, with D possibly being TRBD1 (6 bases). Germline V gene sequence: CDR1 SGHTA, CDR2 FQGNSA. Trimming pared 5 bases from V and 5 bases from J, leaving 15 bases between. The CDR3 has 14 amino acids. In DNA, the CDR3 is TGTGCCAGCAGCCCCCGGGGGGCGGGGACTGAAGCTTTCTTT. It codes for CASSPRGAGTEAFF.

In this sample, this clone turned up once. This chain joins TRBV19 and TRBJ1-3; no clear D. Trimming left V 0 bases short and J 4 bases short, with 10 bases between. CDR3 size: 15 residues. Germline V CDR1 and CDR2: LNHDA, SQIVND (reference sequence). The chain's CDR3 is CASSIDPGGGNTIYF. The CDR3 nucleotides read TGTGCCAGTAGTATAGATCCTGGAGGCGGAAACACCATATATTTT.

The rearrangement joins TRBV11-3 to TRBJ2-3; 7 bases line up with TRBD1. In germline, CDR1 is SGHNT, CDR2 YENEEA. The CDR3 covers 13 residues. V lost 4 bases and J lost 6; bases outside the gene matches: 4. The CDR3 coding sequence is TGTGCCAGCAGCTCGCACAGGGGTGATACGCAGTATTTT. This gives the protein CASSSHRGDTQYF.

V and J are TRBV30 and TRBJ1-1, with unresolved D. Per the germline V gene, CDR1 is GTSNPN and CDR2 is SVGIG (reference sequence). V lost 0 bases and J 7 bases, leaving 12 bases between the germline ends. The CDR3 runs to 13 residues. This CDR3 is CAWSVLGENEAFF. For the CDR3, the DNA is TGTGCCTGGAGTGTACTGGGCGAGAATGAAGCTTTCTTT.

The V call is TRBV30, the J call TRBJ1-5; tentative D call: TRBD1 (5 bases). This CDR3 region has 12 residues. Trimming removed 5 bases from V and 7 bases from J, with 12 bases in between. Germline V CDR1 and CDR2: GTSNPN, SVGIG (reference sequence). CDR3 amino acids: CAWQQGNQPQHF. For the CDR3, the DNA is TGTGCCTGGCAGCAGGGTAACCAGCCCCAGCATTTT.

The chain employs TRBV5-4 and TRBJ1-2; no clear D gene. This CDR3 is 13 amino acids long. Germline V gene data show CDR1 as SGHNT and CDR2 as YYREEE (reference sequence). Trimming left V 2 bases short and J 4 bases short, with 9 bases between. CDR3 protein: CASSFPGGYGYTF. In nucleotides, the CDR3 is TGTGCCAGCAGCTTCCCCGGCGGCTATGGCTACACCTTC.

The chain employs TRBV4-3 and TRBJ2-5, with 9 positions matching TRBD1. The CDR3 has 15 amino acids. V lost 4 bases and J lost 5; bases outside the gene matches: 8. Germline-derived CDR1 and CDR2 are LGHNA and YSLEER. This CDR3 reads CASSRRATGGETQYF. The CDR3 DNA reads TGCGCCAGCAGCCGCCGGGCGACAGGGGGTGAGACCCAGTACTTC.

The chain employs TRBV7-9 and TRBJ2-3, with TRBD2 identical over 11 bases. V dropped 0 bases and J dropped 3; count of bases not matched to a gene: 2. Germline-derived CDR1 and CDR2 are SEHNR and FQNEAQ (reference sequence). The CDR3 is 16 residues long. The CDR3 sequence is CASSLALAGVTDTQYF. In DNA, the CDR3 is TGTGCCAGCAGCTTAGCACTAGCGGGGGTGACAGATACGCAGTATTTT. The whole variable domain, filled in from reference TRBV7-9 and TRBJ2-3, reads DTGVSQNPRHKITKRGQNVTFRCDPISEHNRLYWYRQTLGQGPEFLTYFQNEAQLEKSRLLSDRFSAERPKGSFSTLEIQRTEQGDSAMYLCASSLALAGVTDTQYFGPGTRLTVL.

This rearrangement joins TRBV4-3 to TRBJ1-4; no firm D call. This CDR3 has 16 amino acids. V lost 4 bases to trimming and J lost 3 bases, with 15 bases between them. The germline V gene has CDR1 LGHNA and CDR2 YSLEER. CDR3 sequence: CASSPIPIASNEKLFF. In nucleotides, the CDR3 is TGCGCCAGCAGCCCAATCCCCATAGCCTCTAATGAAAAACTGTTTTTT.

This clone was seen once. The CDR3 DNA is TGTGCCACCAGCAGAGATCACGCGACAGGGGGCGATAGCAATCAGCCCCAGCATTTT. Amino acids: CATSRDHATGGDSNQPQHF. The V and J genes are TRBV15 and TRBJ1-5, with TRBD1 matching 10 bases. Looked up from germline, CDR1 is LNHNV and CDR2 is YYDKDF (reference sequence). V shed 0 bases, J shed 0 bases, and the junction held 8 bases outside the gene matches. There are 19 residues in the CDR3.

V gene TRBV4-1 combines with J gene TRBJ1-5; a possible D gene is TRBD1 (6 bases). CDR3 length: 19 residues. V was pared by 4 bases and J by 3 bases, with 25 bases between. The germline gives CDR1 MGHRA, CDR2 YSYEKL. Here the CDR3 reads CASSLGIWPGHLVNQPQHF. The CDR3 DNA sequence: TGCGCCAGCAGCCTAGGGATTTGGCCGGGACATTTGGTCAATCAGCCCCAGCATTTT.

The rearrangement joins TRBV4-1 to TRBJ2-1, with TRBD2 identical over 7 bases. CDR3 size: 16 residues. Per the germline V gene, CDR1 is MGHRA and CDR2 is YSYEKL. Germline trimming cut 1 base from V and 7 bases from J; bases unmatched to any gene: 10. This CDR3 reads CASSQGDLGGWNEQFF. CDR3 sequence (DNA): TGCGCCAGCAGCCAAGGAGACCTGGGGGGGTGGAATGAGCAGTTCTTC.

V is TRBV4-1 and J is TRBJ2-2, with TRBD1 identical over 10 bases. Trimming cost V 1 base and J 1 base; bases outside gene matches: 0. The germline V gene encodes CDR1 MGHRA and CDR2 YSYEKL. This CDR3 is built from 16 residues. As DNA, the CDR3 is TGCGCCAGCAGCCAAGGGGACAGGGGGAACACCGGGGAGCTGTTTTTT. Translated: CASSQGDRGNTGELFF.

The rearrangement uses TRBV7-9 and TRBJ2-7; 10 bases match TRBD1. V gave up 1 base and J gave up 6 bases; unmatched junction bases: 12. The CDR3 runs to 17 residues. Germline V gene lookup returns CDR1 SEHNR and CDR2 FQNEAQ (reference sequence). CDR3 DNA: TGTGCCAGCAGCTTAGGAGGGACAGGGGAGATTGTCCGCGAGCAGTACTTC. Protein sequence: CASSLGGTGEIVREQYF.

This clone was seen a handful of times. The chain combines TRBV5-1 with TRBJ1-6; 7 bases match TRBD1. The CDR3 is 14 residues long. CDR1 is SGHRS, CDR2 YFSETQ, per germline. V trimming: 3 bases; J trimming: 9 bases; junction bases outside the gene matches: 6. The CDR3 region has the DNA TGCGCCAGCAGCTCAGACAGGGACTTTTCACCCCTCCACTTT. Its protein is CASSSDRDFSPLHF. Supplemented by reference TRBV5-1 and TRBJ1-6, the full variable domain reads KAGVTQTPRYLIKTRGQQVTLSCSPISGHRSVSWYQQTPGQGLQFLFEYFSETQRNKGNFPGRFSGRQFSNSRSEMNVSTLELGDSALYLCASSSDRDFSPLHFGNGTRLTVT.

The chain carries TRBV4-1 and TRBJ1-6, with D tentatively TRBD1 (6 bases). The CDR3 is 17 residues long. V was trimmed by 0 bases and J by 0 bases, leaving 9 bases between them. Germline loops: CDR1 MGHRA, CDR2 YSYEKL. CDR3 nucleotides: TGCGCCAGCAGCCAAGATGCGGACAGCTCCTATAATTCACCCCTCCACTTT. Protein product: CASSQDADSSYNSPLHF.

This rearrangement joins TRBV19 to TRBJ2-2; the match to TRBD1 covers 10 bases. Germline lookup yields CDR1 LNHDA and CDR2 SQIVND (reference sequence). The CDR3 is 15 residues long. Losses at the gene ends were 5 bases for V and 6 bases for J; bases not matched to a gene: 6. CDR3 nucleotide sequence: TGTGCCAGTAGTGCTCGGGACAGGGGACCCGGGGAGCTGTTTTTT. Protein product: CASSARDRGPGELFF.

This clone was counted only a few times. The chain carries TRBV19 and TRBJ1-1; the D gene is possibly TRBD1 (6 bases). The V and J ends lost 5 bases and 4 bases respectively, with 14 bases between them. The length of the CDR3 is 14 residues. CDR1 is LNHDA, CDR2 SQIVND, per germline (reference sequence). CDR3 loop: CASSPGQGSTEAFF. CDR3 DNA: TGTGCCAGTAGTCCCGGGCAGGGGAGCACTGAAGCTTTCTTT.

V is TRBV15 and J is TRBJ2-6; maybe TRBD1 (5 bases). The CDR3 is 15 amino acids. Germline loops: CDR1 LNHNV, CDR2 YYDKDF (reference sequence). V was cut by 3 bases and J by 9 bases, with 15 bases left in between. The CDR3 DNA follows: TGTGCCACCAGCAGTAGGACACCGGTAGTCAACGTCCTGACTTTC. The encoded protein is CATSSRTPVVNVLTF.

This clone was observed a single time. The chain has TRBV6-6 and TRBJ2-7; maybe TRBD1 (6 bases). The CDR3 loop spans 14 amino acids. V lost 1 base and J 2 bases, leaving 9 bases between the germline ends. Germline CDR1 and CDR2: MNHNY and SVGAGI (reference sequence). The CDR3, as DNA: TGTGCCAGCAGTTACTTTACAGGGACCTACGAGCAGTACTTC. This translates into CASSYFTGTYEQYF.

The chain has TRBV4-3 and TRBJ2-2; 15 bases fit TRBD2. The V and J ends lost 1 base and 0 bases, in that order; junction bases with no gene match: 6. The germline gives CDR1 LGHNA, CDR2 YSLEER. The CDR3 is 20 amino acids. This CDR3 is CASSQVLGTSGGSNTGELFF. CDR3 in DNA: TGCGCCAGCAGCCAAGTTTTGGGGACTAGCGGGGGGTCGAACACCGGGGAGCTGTTTTTT.